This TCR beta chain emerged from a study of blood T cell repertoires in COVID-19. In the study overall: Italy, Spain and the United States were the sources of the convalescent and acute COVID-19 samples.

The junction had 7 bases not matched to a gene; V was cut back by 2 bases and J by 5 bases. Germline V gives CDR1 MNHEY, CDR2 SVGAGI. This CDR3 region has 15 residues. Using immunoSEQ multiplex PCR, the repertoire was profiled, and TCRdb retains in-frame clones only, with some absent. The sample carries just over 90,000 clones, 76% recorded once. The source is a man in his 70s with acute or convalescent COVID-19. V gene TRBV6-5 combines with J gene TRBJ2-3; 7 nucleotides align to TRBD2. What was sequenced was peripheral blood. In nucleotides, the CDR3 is TGTGCCAGCAGTTACGGGGGGAGGGCCGGAGATACGCAGTATTTT. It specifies CASSYGGRAGDTQYF.